This T cell receptor beta chain was identified during a study of human T cells and chemical hapten exposure. Overall study context: The use of 2% DPC on approximately 2 cm by approximately 2 cm of upper inner arm skin constituted sensitization. Small discrepancies in pooled library volume mainly accounted for the varying TCR yields per sample.

Each CDR3 protein gets one entry after TCRdb re-called the RACE reads with MiXCR. The table lists approximately 350,000 distinct CDR3 sequences, approximately 6.3% of them singletons, with around 8.2% in the top ten. Indicated time point: patch test 1, 2 weeks after DPC sensitization. Documented treatment: therapeutic diphenylcyclopropenone sensitization with weekly scalp DPC. CDR1 is KGHSH and CDR2 is LQKENI in the germline V gene. Trimming cost V 2 bases and J 3 bases, with 10 bases left between them. The CDR3 length is 14 residues. The starting material was whole blood, obtained in connection with sensitization to the hapten diphenylcyclopropenone (DPC). The chain combines TRBV18 with TRBJ1-1, with D uncertain. This sequence originates from a woman younger than 35 with alopecia areata. Some clones in this sample may be carry-over from other donors' samples. The CDR3 loop is CASSPGQVDTEAFF. CDR3 sequence (DNA): TGTGCCAGCTCACCAGGGCAGGTGGACACTGAAGCTTTCTTT.